This TCR beta chain was obtained from a study of CD8 T cells in Susac syndrome. The CDR3 spans 15 residues. Germline loops: CDR1 LGHDT, CDR2 YNNKEL (reference sequence). V lost 4 bases, J lost 2 bases, and 5 bases stayed unmatched. A quantity of roughly 0.5 to 1 ug RNA underwent reverse transcription using random hexamers. TCRdb ran MiXCR on the immunoSEQ multiplex PCR reads and lists one entry per CDR3 protein. The sample contains 100,000 to 150,000 distinct CDR3 sequences, nearly 95% of which appear only once. Sequences were obtained from CD4+ T cells from PBMCs. This TCR derives from a human donor in good health. The chain joins TRBV3-1 to TRBJ2-7; TRBD2 agrees at 10 bases. The CDR3 coding sequence is TGTGCCAGCAGCCCCGGGACTAGCGAGACCTACGAGCAGTACTTC. Protein: CASSPGTSETYEQYF.